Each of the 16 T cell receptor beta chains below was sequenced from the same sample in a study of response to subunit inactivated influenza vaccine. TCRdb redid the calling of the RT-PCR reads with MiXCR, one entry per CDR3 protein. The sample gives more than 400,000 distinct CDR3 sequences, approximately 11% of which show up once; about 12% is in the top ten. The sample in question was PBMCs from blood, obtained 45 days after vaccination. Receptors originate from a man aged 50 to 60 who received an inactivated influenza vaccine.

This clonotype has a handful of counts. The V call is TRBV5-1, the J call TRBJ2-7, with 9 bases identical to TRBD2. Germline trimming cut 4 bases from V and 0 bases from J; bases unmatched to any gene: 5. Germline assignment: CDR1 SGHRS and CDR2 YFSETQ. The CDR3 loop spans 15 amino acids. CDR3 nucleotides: TGCGCCAGCAGCCGCGGGGGGGTAACCTCCTACGAGCAGTACTTC. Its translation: CASSRGGVTSYEQYF.

Here the CDR3 reads CASSYGLAREQYF. CDR3 sequence (DNA): TGTGCCAGCAGTTACGGACTAGCGCGCGAGCAGTACTTC. V is TRBV6-2 or TRBV6-3 and J is TRBJ2-7, with 9 positions matching TRBD2. The V gene end was trimmed by 2 bases and the J gene end by 6 bases; junction bases not matched to a gene: 2. Germline lookup yields CDR1 MNHEY and CDR2 SVGEGT. This CDR3 has 13 residues.

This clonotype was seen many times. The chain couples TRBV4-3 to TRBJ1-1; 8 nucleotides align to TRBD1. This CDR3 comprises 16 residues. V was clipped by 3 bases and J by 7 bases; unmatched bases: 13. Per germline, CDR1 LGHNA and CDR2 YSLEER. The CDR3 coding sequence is TGCGCCAGCAGCCAGAGGGGAGCCGGGACAGGAGATGAAGCTTTCTTT. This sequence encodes CASSQRGAGTGDEAFF.

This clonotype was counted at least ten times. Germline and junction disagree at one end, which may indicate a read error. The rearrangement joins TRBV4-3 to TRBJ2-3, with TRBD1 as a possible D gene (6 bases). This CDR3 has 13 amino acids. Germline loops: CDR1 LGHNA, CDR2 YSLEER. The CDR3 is CASSQGSTDTQYF. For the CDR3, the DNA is TGTGCCAGCAGTCAGGGGAGCACAGATACGCAGTATTTT.

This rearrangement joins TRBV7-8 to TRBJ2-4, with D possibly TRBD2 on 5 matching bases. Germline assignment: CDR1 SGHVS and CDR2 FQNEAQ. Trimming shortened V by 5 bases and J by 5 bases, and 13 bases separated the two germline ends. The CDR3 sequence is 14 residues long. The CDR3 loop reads CASSTERVENIQYF. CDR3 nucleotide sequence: TGTGCCAGCAGCACGGAGAGGGTAGAAAACATTCAGTACTTC. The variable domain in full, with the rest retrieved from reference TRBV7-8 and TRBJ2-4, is GAGVSQSPRYKVAKRGQDVALRCDPISGHVSLFWYQQALGQGPEFLTYFQNEAQLDKSGLPSDRFFAERPEGSVSTLKIQRTQQEDSAVYLCASSTERVENIQYFGAGTRLSVL.

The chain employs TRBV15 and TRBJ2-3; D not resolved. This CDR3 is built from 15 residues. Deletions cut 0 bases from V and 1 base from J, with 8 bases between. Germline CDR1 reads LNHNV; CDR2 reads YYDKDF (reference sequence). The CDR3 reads CATSRDNSGTDTQYF. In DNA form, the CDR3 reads TGTGCCACCAGCAGAGATAATAGTGGCACAGATACGCAGTATTTT. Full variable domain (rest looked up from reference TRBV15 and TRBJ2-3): DAMVIQNPRYQVTQFGKPVTLSCSQTLNHNVMYWYQQKSSQAPKLLFHYYDKDFNNEADTPDNFQSRRPNTSFCFLDIRSPGLGDTAMYLCATSRDNSGTDTQYFGPGTRLTVL.

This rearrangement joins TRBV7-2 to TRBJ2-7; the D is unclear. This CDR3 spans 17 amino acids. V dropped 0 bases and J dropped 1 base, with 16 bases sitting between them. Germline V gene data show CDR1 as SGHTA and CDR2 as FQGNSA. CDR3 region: CASSLAAQMGSSYEQYF. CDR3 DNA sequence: TGTGCCAGCAGCTTAGCGGCCCAGATGGGTTCTTCCTACGAGCAGTACTTC. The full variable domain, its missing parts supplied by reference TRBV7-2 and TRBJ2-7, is GAGVSQSPSNKVTEKGKDVELRCDPISGHTALYWYRQSLGQGLEFLIYFQGNSAPDKSGLPSDRFSAERTGGSVSTLTIQRTQQEDSAVYLCASSLAAQMGSSYEQYFGPGTRLTVT.

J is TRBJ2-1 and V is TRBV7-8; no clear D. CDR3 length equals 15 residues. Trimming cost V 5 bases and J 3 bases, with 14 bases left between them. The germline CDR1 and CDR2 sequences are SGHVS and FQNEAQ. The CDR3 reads CASSPSTVYYNEQFF. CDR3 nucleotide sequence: TGTGCCAGCAGCCCCTCTACGGTCTACTACAATGAGCAGTTCTTC.

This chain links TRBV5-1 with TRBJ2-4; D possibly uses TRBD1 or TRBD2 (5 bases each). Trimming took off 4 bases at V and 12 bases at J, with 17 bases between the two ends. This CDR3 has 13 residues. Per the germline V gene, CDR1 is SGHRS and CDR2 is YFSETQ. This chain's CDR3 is CASSIQGEGPQYF. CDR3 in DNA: TGCGCCAGCAGCATTCAGGGAGAGGGTCCTCAGTACTTC.

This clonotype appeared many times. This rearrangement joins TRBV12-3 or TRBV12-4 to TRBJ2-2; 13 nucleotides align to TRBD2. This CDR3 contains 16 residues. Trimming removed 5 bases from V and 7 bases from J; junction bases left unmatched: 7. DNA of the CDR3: TGTGCCAGCAGTACTGGGACTAGCGGGAACGTCGGGGAGCTGTTTTTT. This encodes CASSTGTSGNVGELFF.

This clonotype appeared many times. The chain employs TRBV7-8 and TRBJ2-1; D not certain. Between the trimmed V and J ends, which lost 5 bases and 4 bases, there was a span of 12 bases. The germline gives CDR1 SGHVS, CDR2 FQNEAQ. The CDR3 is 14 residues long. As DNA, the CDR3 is TGTGCCAGCAGCCCCGGACCGCCGTACAATGAGCAGTTCTTC. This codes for CASSPGPPYNEQFF. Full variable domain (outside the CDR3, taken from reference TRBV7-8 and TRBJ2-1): GAGVSQSPRYKVAKRGQDVALRCDPISGHVSLFWYQQALGQGPEFLTYFQNEAQLDKSGLPSDRFFAERPEGSVSTLKIQRTQQEDSAVYLCASSPGPPYNEQFFGPGTRLTVL.

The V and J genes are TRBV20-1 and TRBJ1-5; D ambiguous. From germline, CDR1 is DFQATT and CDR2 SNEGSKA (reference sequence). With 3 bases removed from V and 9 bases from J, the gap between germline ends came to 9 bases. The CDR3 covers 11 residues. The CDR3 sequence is CSASGGPPQHF. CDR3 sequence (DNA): TGCAGTGCTAGCGGAGGTCCGCCCCAGCATTTT.

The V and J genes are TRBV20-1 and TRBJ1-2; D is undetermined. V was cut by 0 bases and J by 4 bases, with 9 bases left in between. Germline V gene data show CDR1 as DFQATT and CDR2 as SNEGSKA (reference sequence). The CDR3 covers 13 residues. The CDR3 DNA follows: TGCAGTGCTAGAGAGTACGGACCCTATGGCTACACCTTC. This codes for CSAREYGPYGYTF.

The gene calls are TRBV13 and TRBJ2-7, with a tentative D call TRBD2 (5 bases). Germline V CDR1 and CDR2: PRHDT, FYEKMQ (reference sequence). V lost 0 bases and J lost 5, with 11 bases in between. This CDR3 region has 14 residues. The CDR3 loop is CASSLGGVDHEQYF. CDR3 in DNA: TGTGCCAGCAGCTTAGGGGGAGTCGACCACGAGCAGTACTTC.

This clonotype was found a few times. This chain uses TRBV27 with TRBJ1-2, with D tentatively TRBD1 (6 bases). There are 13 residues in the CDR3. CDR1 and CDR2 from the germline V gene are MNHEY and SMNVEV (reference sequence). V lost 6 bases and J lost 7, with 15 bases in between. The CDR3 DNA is TGTGCCAGCAGCTTTCGGGGGGCCGGTGGCTACACCTTC. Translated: CASSFRGAGGYTF.

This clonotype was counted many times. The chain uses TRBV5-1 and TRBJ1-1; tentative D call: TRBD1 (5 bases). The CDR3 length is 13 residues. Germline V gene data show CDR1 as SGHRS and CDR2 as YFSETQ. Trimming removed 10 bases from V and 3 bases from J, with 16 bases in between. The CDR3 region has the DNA TGCGCCGGCCGTCAGGGTAGGGACACTGAAGCTTTCTTT. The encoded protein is CAGRQGRDTEAFF.